This T cell receptor (beta chain) was captured in a study of OX40 agonist ivuxolimab in advanced cancers. Study as a whole: Averaging about 60 years in age, with a range of roughly 23 to 80, the cohort was more than 75% male.

Germline V CDR1 and CDR2: SGHRS, YFSETQ. V lost 4 bases and J 5 bases, leaving 13 bases between the germline ends. The CDR3 has 13 amino acids. Study-level findings and limits: At 0.1 to 3.0 mg/kg and by week 6, clonal expansion occurred in CD4+ and CD8+ blood T cells.

Exclusion applied to patients with autoimmune disease history or systemic immunosuppression. On this clone itself: Antigen unknown.

Sequencing used immunoSEQ multiplex PCR; TCRdb keeps in-frame clones, though not all of them. This sample has about 38,000 clones, with approximately 90% found just once. This clonotype was sampled from an adult with an advanced solid tumor such as melanoma, head and neck, liver or kidney cancer. The V gene is TRBV5-1, the J gene TRBJ2-7, with D tentatively TRBD1 or TRBD2 (5 bases each). The sequenced sample was CD4+ or CD8+ T cells sorted from blood, obtained in a trial of the OX40 agonist ivuxolimab. The DNA for the CDR3 is TGCGCCAGCAGCCCGGGACCGTCCGACGAGCAGTACTTC. Encoded protein: CASSPGPSDEQYF.